This T cell receptor beta chain appears in the sequencing data of a study of blood T cell repertoires in COVID-19 (dated by TCRdb to about 2020). About the full investigation: Samples covering the acute and convalescent phases of COVID-19 were provided by collaborators in the United States, Italy and Spain. The material from the prospective study consisted of cDNA or gDNA derived from T cells, B-cell-depleted T cells, or PBMCs. Where available, HLA class I and class II types were taken from metadata supplied by the sample provider and were not determined by assay-based typing. The repertoires were made available in a free public database intended to serve as a resource for research on the immune response to SARS-CoV-2. Sample metadata almost always included a de-identified subject ID, COVID-19 status, age in years and sex. Subjects who had been exposed to COVID-19, were actively infected with it, or had recovered from it provided the deeply sampled blood TCRbeta repertoires that made up the dataset. The samples were drawn from the first 160 participants of the ongoing ImmuneRACE study and from 1,254 subjects provided by 6 global collaborators.

Regarding this clone: Its antigen specificity is not known. Per-base quality was not reported, and no clone a single base away is much larger than it.

The collaborating institutions used their own protocols to collect whole blood in K2EDTA tubes. Collaborator samples were shipped for TCRbeta analysis as frozen whole blood, isolated PBMCs, or DNA extracted from either sample type. General findings and caveats noted by the study authors: The amount of clinical and demographic metadata varied by source and participant and was provided uncurated.

Spanning cysteine to phenylalanine, the CDR3 consists of 13 amino acids. Only the CDR3 region is kept as DNA, spanning 39 bases read in frame from base 1. V and J are truncated by 1 base and 5 bases respectively, leaving an intervening sequence of 9 bases. The germline V gene encodes CDR1 GTSNPN and CDR2 SVGIG (reference sequence). TCRbeta CDR3 regions were amplified from genomic DNA by means of the immunoSEQ Assay, a bias-controlled multiplex PCR. The original methods were these. Within the assay, amplification of reference gene primers was used to estimate how many nucleated cells each sample contained. To quantify the absolute abundance of each unique TCRbeta CDR3 rearrangement, sequence reads were collapsed and filtered. For each sample, productive Simpson clonality was calculated as the square root of Simpson's diversity index across productive rearrangements. TCRdb re-hosts the immuneACCESS table, in-frame sequences only. Its copies lack some clones; in the studies checked, an unresolved V gene accounts for under half of them, and the cause for the rest is not known. That table furnishes V, J and clone size, whereas the DNA furnished D and trimming. For this sample there are under 150,000 clones; 75% to 80% appear just once. Approximately 9% of the sample goes to the ten largest clones.

This clonotype originated in a woman aged 45 to 65 with active or convalescent COVID-19. Sequencing input: peripheral blood. This receptor chain uses TRBV30 and TRBJ2-1; tentative D gene TRBD2, with 6 bases matching. CDR3 loop: CAWSGGGHNEQFF. DNA sequence: TGTGCCTGGAGTGGCGGAGGGCACAATGAGCAGTTCTTC.